A selection of T cell receptor beta chains follows, all from one sample in a study of radiotherapy plus CTLA-4 blockade in lung cancer. Assay: immunoSEQ multiplex PCR; the TCRdb copy retains only in-frame clones and omits some. Of 89,000 or so clones listed, 75% to 85% are singletons. The sample in question was peripheral blood, obtained from a patient treated with radiotherapy plus ipilimumab. These receptors all stem from a human donor with non-small cell lung cancer who had a partial response to radiotherapy plus ipilimumab. Each CDR3 is given with its conserved first and last residue. The D gene is left open where the match is weak. A row's size may be missing; if present it is once, few, many or a size class.

cdr3_length,j_call,d_call,clone_size,v_call,cdr3_nt,cdr3_aa
14,TRBJ2-3,TRBD1,few,TRBV2,TGTGCCAGCAGTGTTTCGCAGGGGGCAGATACGCAGTATTTT,CASSVSQGADTQYF
14,TRBJ1-5,NA,few,TRBV6-5,TGTGCCAGCAGTGAGGAGAGAAACAATCAGCCCCAGCATTTT,CASSEERNNQPQHF
13,TRBJ1-1,NA,NA,TRBV16,TGTGCCAGCAGCCAAACGGGGAACACTGAAGCTTTCTTT,CASSQTGNTEAFF
15,TRBJ1-4,TRBD1,NA,TRBV19,TGTGCCAGTAGCCAACCCGGGACAGGGGATGAAAAACTGTTTTTT,CASSQPGTGDEKLFF
14,TRBJ2-7,NA,NA,TRBV5-1,TGCGCCAGCAGCTTGGTGAGACAGTCCTACGAGCAGTACTTC,CASSLVRQSYEQYF
13,TRBJ2-3,NA,NA,TRBV10-1,TGCGCCAGCACGGACCAAAGGGGAGATACGCAGTATTTT,CASTDQRGDTQYF
15,TRBJ1-1,NA,NA,TRBV11-3,TGTGCCAGCAGCTTAGAGGGGTGGGGGCTCACTGAAGCTTTCTTT,CASSLEGWGLTEAFF
21,TRBJ1-4,TRBD1,once,TRBV18,TGTGCCAGCTCACCATCCTACACCCCCGCGGGACAGGGGAAGGCTAATGAAAAACTGTTTTTT,CASSPSYTPAGQGKANEKLFF
15,TRBJ2-3,TRBD2,NA,TRBV9,TGTGCCAGCAGCGTTACTAGCGGGAGAGCAGATACGCAGTATTTT,CASSVTSGRADTQYF
15,TRBJ2-1,NA,NA,TRBV4-1,TGCGCCAGCCGGAAGCAGGGCCCAGCGGGCAATGAGCAGTTCTTC,CASRKQGPAGNEQFF
15,TRBJ2-7,TRBD1,NA,TRBV5-4,TGTGCCAGCAGCGTAGGACAGGGCCTATCCTACGAGCAGTACTTC,CASSVGQGLSYEQYF
16,TRBJ1-1,NA,NA,TRBV21-1,TGTGCCAGCAGCAAAAAGGATCAAGACTGGAGCACTGAAGCTTTCTTT,CASSKKDQDWSTEAFF
13,TRBJ1-5,NA,NA,TRBV10-2,TGCGCCAGCAGTGAGATTTCTTCGCAGCCCCAGCATTTT,CASSEISSQPQHF
14,TRBJ2-3,NA,NA,TRBV18,TGTGCCAGCTCTCCAGGCGGGGGCACAGATACGCAGTATTTT,CASSPGGGTDTQYF
15,TRBJ2-2,NA,NA,TRBV18,TGTGCCAGCTCGTCGGGACTCCTGAACACCGGGGAGCTGTTTTTT,CASSSGLLNTGELFF
9,TRBJ2-7,NA,NA,TRBV20-1,TGCAGTGCCTCTGTCGAGCAGTACTTC,CSASVEQYF
18,TRBJ1-4,TRBD1,few,TRBV2,TGTGCCAGCAGTGATGCGGGACAGGGGGCTCGGGGTAATGAAAAACTGTTTTTT,CASSDAGQGARGNEKLFF
15,TRBJ1-1,TRBD1,NA,TRBV10-3,TGTGCCATCAGTCTGACAGGGCCCGGGAACACTGAAGCTTTCTTT,CAISLTGPGNTEAFF
11,TRBJ1-1,NA,NA,TRBV20-1,TGCAGTGCTATCTTGAACACTGAAGCTTTCTTT,CSAILNTEAFF